Below, one T cell receptor beta chain is given with its context. Its specificity is unknown. This entry is derived from a study of blood T cells in healthy people across ages. Across the whole study: The template switching approach captured approximately one barcoded beta molecule for every two T cells.

The CDR3 length is 13 residues. Germline V lookup: CDR1 DFQATT, CDR2 SNEGSKA (reference sequence). V lost 1 base and J lost 4, with 10 bases in between. Study-wide results and caveats: Compared with aged donors, long-lived donors showed fewer expanded clones, suggesting selection.

Using a J-beta primer mix together with a sample-barcoded 5' primer, a second PCR was run for roughly 7 to 12 cycles. TCRdb re-called the 5' RACE reads with MiXCR, one entry per CDR3 protein. The top ten clones hold 0.65% to 0.95% of a sample with around 1,000,000 distinct CDR3 sequences, under 30% of them seen once. The people who gave samples were healthy Caucasians from Russia, aged roughly 6 to 100. These data also featured in a second study, about T cells of mothers and their children. That work contributes: Donation was provided by three healthy Caucasian mothers along with their six children.

Material: blood. This receptor was taken from a girl aged 2-9 years in good health. The chain is built from TRBV20-1 and TRBJ1-1; D remains ambiguous. As DNA, the CDR3 is TGCAGTGCTAGAGTGGGGATTGGCACTGAAGCTTTCTTT. This codes for CSARVGIGTEAFF.